This TCR beta chain was identified during a study of regulatory T cells in long-lasting Graves disease. For TCR beta, libraries came from iRepertoire HTBI primers and Arm-PCR of CDR3 regions. TCRdb reprocessed the multiplex PCR reads via MiXCR and lists one record per CDR3 protein. The table includes hundreds of thousands of distinct CDR3 sequences, less than 20% detected once. Germline V CDR1 and CDR2: MNHNS, SASEGT. The ends were cut back, 3 bases at V and 2 bases at J, with 11 bases in the middle. This CDR3 comprises 15 residues. As for time point: newly diagnosed GD, antithyroid drugs for less than 3 months. TCR sequences were obtained from RNA taken from PBMCs. From each patient, nine milliliters of peripheral blood was drawn and collected into an EDTA anticoagulant tube. The sample holds many counts of this clonotype. These data were also reused for a study on T cells in Graves' hyperthyroidism and ophthalmopathy.

The sequences come from peripheral blood mononuclear cells (PBMCs), collected at new diagnosis, from a patient treated with antithyroid drugs. The sequence derives from a woman under 40 with Graves disease. The V call is TRBV6-1, the J call TRBJ2-1; D is ambiguous. CDR3 sequence reads: CASSELGNTYNEQFF. For the CDR3, the DNA is TGTGCCAGCAGTGAGTTAGGAAATACCTACAATGAGCAGTTCTTC.